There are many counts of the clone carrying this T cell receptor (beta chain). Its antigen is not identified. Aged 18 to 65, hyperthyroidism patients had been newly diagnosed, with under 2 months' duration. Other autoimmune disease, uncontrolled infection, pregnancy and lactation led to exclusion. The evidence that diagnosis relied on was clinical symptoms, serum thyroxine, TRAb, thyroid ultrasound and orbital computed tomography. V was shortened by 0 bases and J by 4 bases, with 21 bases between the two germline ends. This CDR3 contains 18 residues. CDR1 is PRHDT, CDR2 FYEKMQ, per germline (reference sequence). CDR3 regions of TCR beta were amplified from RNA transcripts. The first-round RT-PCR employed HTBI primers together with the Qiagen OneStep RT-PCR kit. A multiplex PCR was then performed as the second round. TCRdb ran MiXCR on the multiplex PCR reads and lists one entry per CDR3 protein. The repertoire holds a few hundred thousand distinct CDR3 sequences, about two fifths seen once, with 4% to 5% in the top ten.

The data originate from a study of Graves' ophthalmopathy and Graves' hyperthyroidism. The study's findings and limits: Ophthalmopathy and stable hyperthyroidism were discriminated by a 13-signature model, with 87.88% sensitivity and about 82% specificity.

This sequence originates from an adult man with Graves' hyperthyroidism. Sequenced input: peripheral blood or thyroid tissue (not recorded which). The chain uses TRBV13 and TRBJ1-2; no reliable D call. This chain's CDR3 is CASSLGQGIFPKTYGYTF. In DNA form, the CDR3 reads TGTGCCAGCAGCTTAGGGCAAGGGATTTTTCCCAAGACCTATGGCTACACCTTC.